The 9 T cell receptor beta chains reported below all come from one sample, sequenced in a study of blood T cells in healthy people across ages. Alongside a J-beta primer mix, a sample-barcoded 5' primer served in a second PCR lasting roughly 7 to 12 cycles. Via MiXCR, TCRdb re-called the 5' RACE reads, giving one row per CDR3 protein. The data contain about 630,000 distinct CDR3 sequences, roughly 21% of them singletons. Sequencing input: blood. Every receptor here comes from a man between 65 and 85 years old in good health.

This clonotype was counted ten times or more. The chain is built from TRBV20-1 and TRBJ2-5; D unclear. Germline V gene data show CDR1 as DFQATT and CDR2 as SNEGSKA (reference sequence). The CDR3 covers 13 residues. Trimming removed 5 bases at V and 2 bases at J, with 12 bases between. The CDR3 region has the DNA TGCAGTGCTTATACACACAAACAAGAGACCCAGTACTTC. Protein product: CSAYTHKQETQYF.

The chain links TRBV7-6 to TRBJ1-5; TRBD1 agrees at 8 bases. Trimming cost V 5 bases and J 6 bases; bases outside gene matches: 9. Germline V gene lookup returns CDR1 SGHVS and CDR2 FNYEAQ. The CDR3 runs to 15 residues. CDR3 region: CASSELGQGRQPQHF. The CDR3 region has the DNA TGTGCCAGCAGCGAACTCGGACAGGGCCGTCAGCCCCAGCATTTT.

This clonotype was observed a handful of times. The J gene is TRBJ2-3, the V gene TRBV10-3; D remains ambiguous. V lost 3 bases, J lost 0 bases, and 10 bases lay in between. The CDR3 runs to 15 residues. Germline V CDR1 and CDR2: ENHRY, SYGVKD. The CDR3 DNA reads as TGTGCCATCAGTGAAAATGGTGCTAGCACAGATACGCAGTATTTT. Translating gives CAISENGASTDTQYF.

With respect to this clonotype: A clone one base away is much larger, so this may be a read error. V usage is TRBV12-3 or TRBV12-4 and J usage is TRBJ2-5, with 10 bases that match TRBD2. The CDR3 is 16 residues long. V lost 3 bases to trimming and J lost 4 bases; unmatched junction nucleotides: 8. The CDR3 reads CASSLGLAWSTETQYF. The CDR3 bases are TGTGCCAGCAGTTTGGGACTAGCGTGGTCAACAGAGACCCAGTACTTC.

Details on this clonotype: One end of the junction fails to match germline, which may point to a read error. The rearrangement joins TRBV5-1 to TRBJ2-3; D is undetermined. Germline-derived CDR1 and CDR2 are SGHRS and YFSETQ. This CDR3 is 14 amino acids long. This chain's CDR3 is CTSSLAADTDTQYF. As DNA, the CDR3 is TGCACCAGCAGCTTGGCGGCAGATACAGATACGCAGTATTTT.

This clonotype has just a few counts. The rearrangement uses TRBV7-2 and TRBJ2-5; tentative D call: TRBD2 (5 bases). The CDR3 runs to 15 residues. Germline V lookup: CDR1 SGHTA, CDR2 FQGNSA. V was cut by 3 bases and J by 11 bases, with 22 bases left in between. CDR3 sequence: CASSFGEGSSFEQYF. In DNA form, the CDR3 reads TGTGCCAGCAGCTTCGGGGAAGGGAGCAGCTTTGAGCAGTACTTC.

Worth noting for this clonotype: One end of the junction varies from germline; a read error may be responsible. The gene calls are TRBV5-1 and TRBJ2-3; weak D call: TRBD2 (5 bases). The CDR3 is 17 residues long. Germline loops: CDR1 SGHRS, CDR2 YFSETQ. Here the CDR3 DNA reads TGCGCCAGCAACTTGGAAGGGCTAGCCCCAGGCACAGATACGCAGTATTTT. This gives the protein CASNLEGLAPGTDTQYF.

This clonotype was seen only a few times. As DNA, the CDR3 is TGTGCCAGCAGCGCACAGGGGTTGGAGACCCAGTACTTC. Its protein product is CASSAQGLETQYF. This chain joins TRBV7-8 and TRBJ2-5; 7 bases align to TRBD1. The CDR3 extends over 13 amino acids. The J segment lost 5 bases and the V segment lost 5 bases, leaving 5 bases of the junction unmatched. Germline-derived CDR1 and CDR2 are SGHVS and FQNEAQ.

The genes are TRBV2 and TRBJ1-5; tentative D call: TRBD1 (5 bases). CDR3 size: 14 residues. CDR1 and CDR2 from the germline V gene are SNHLY and FYNNEI. V dropped 7 bases and J dropped 3 bases, with 13 bases sitting between them. CDR3 protein: CASTFNRNNQPQHF. The CDR3 DNA sequence: TGTGCCAGCACCTTTAACAGGAACAATCAGCCCCAGCATTTT.